The clone carrying this T cell receptor beta chain was recorded a few times. The sample holds other DNA sequences that translate to the same CDR3. This record belongs to a study of blood T cell repertoires in COVID-19. The data were produced by immunoSEQ multiplex PCR, yet TCRdb's version contains in-frame clones alone and is incomplete. This sample has 300,000 to 350,000 clones, with 80% to 90% found just once. J lost 2 bases, V lost 5 bases, and 1 base had no gene match. From germline, CDR1 is LNHDA and CDR2 SQIVND (reference sequence). The CDR3 length is 14 residues. What was sequenced was PBMCs or T cells enriched from blood (not recorded which). The chain couples TRBV19 to TRBJ2-2; TRBD1 agrees at 8 bases. This clonotype originated in a man under 40 who had recovered from COVID-19. The CDR3 bases are TGTGCCAGTAGTGGGACAGGAAACACCGGGGAGCTGTTTTTT. Its translation is CASSGTGNTGELFF.